One sample yielded the 23 T cell receptor beta chains listed below, sequenced in a study of blood T cell repertoires in COVID-19. Clones were sequenced by immunoSEQ multiplex PCR, and TCRdb holds only the in-frame ones, with some missing. This table holds some 97,000 clones, 70% to 90% found once. Sample: peripheral blood. The source of these receptors is a man aged 45-65 years with active or convalescent COVID-19.

The chain carries TRBV7-8 and TRBJ2-5; the match to TRBD2 covers 8 bases. CDR1 is SGHVS and CDR2 is FQNEAQ in the germline V gene. The length of the CDR3 is 14 residues. V shed 4 bases and J 5 bases; nucleotides not matched to a gene: 6. CDR3 nucleotides: TGTGCCAGCAGCTCGAGCGGGAGTCAGGAGACCCAGTACTTC. Residues: CASSSSGSQETQYF.

The genes are TRBV19 and TRBJ2-3; 11 nucleotides agree with TRBD2. Germline V gene lookup returns CDR1 LNHDA and CDR2 SQIVND (reference sequence). V was clipped by 7 bases and J by 6 bases; unmatched bases: 9. The CDR3 is 15 residues long. CDR3 sequence reads: CASILTSGRLDTQYF. In nucleotides, the CDR3 is TGTGCCAGTATCCTCACTAGCGGGAGACTGGATACGCAGTATTTT.

This chain links TRBV24-1 with TRBJ2-2; 7 bases agree with TRBD2. This CDR3 is built from 15 residues. Germline V lookup: CDR1 KGHDR, CDR2 SFDVKD. V gave up 4 bases and J gave up 4 bases; unmatched junction bases: 5. The CDR3 region is CATSDSTSFTGELFF. The CDR3 DNA follows: TGTGCCACCAGTGACTCGACTAGCTTCACCGGGGAGCTGTTTTTT.

This chain connects TRBV5-6 to TRBJ2-7, with no clear D. Germline V CDR1 and CDR2: SGHDT, YYEEEE. V gave up 2 bases and J gave up 6 bases, with 12 bases separating them. The CDR3 has 13 residues. The CDR3 here is CASSLLSGPEQYF. CDR3 coding DNA: TGTGCCAGCAGCTTATTGTCAGGCCCCGAGCAGTACTTC.

V and J are TRBV3-1 (or the pseudogene TRBV3-2) and TRBJ2-7; D is undetermined. Germline V CDR1 and CDR2: LGHDT, YNNKEL (reference sequence). Trimming stripped 4 bases from V and 3 bases from J, with 7 bases between. The CDR3 length is 12 residues. This chain's CDR3 is CASSRGFYEQYF. CDR3 bases: TGTGCCAGCAGCCGCGGCTTCTACGAGCAGTACTTC.

This chain connects TRBV5-1 to TRBJ2-7; the D is unclear. Per germline, CDR1 SGHRS and CDR2 YFSETQ. The V end lost 2 bases, the J end lost 4 bases, and 16 bases lay between the germline ends. This CDR3 spans 15 amino acids. The CDR3 coding sequence is TGCGCCAGCAGCTTATCCGGGTACACCGGGTACGAGCAGTACTTC. It specifies CASSLSGYTGYEQYF.

This clone was seen once. The rearrangement joins TRBV5-8 to TRBJ2-1, with TRBD1 matching over 9 bases. CDR3 length equals 14 residues. Per the germline V gene, CDR1 is SGHTS and CDR2 is YDEGEE. V shed 2 bases and J 4 bases; nucleotides not matched to a gene: 1. CDR3 nucleotide sequence: TGTGCCAGCAGCTTAGGACAGGGGTACAATGAGCAGTTCTTC. It is translated as CASSLGQGYNEQFF.

The chain is built from TRBV24-1 and TRBJ1-6, with D possibly matching TRBD1 (5 bases). The germline V gene has CDR1 KGHDR and CDR2 SFDVKD. The CDR3 has 14 amino acids. V gave up 2 bases and J gave up 7 bases, with 8 bases separating them. The DNA of the CDR3 is TGTGCCACCAGTGATTCAAGGGGAAATTCACCCCTCCACTTT. Translated, it gives CATSDSRGNSPLHF.

The rearrangement links TRBV18 to TRBJ2-1; 7 bases match TRBD1. This CDR3 is 14 amino acids long. Per the germline V gene, CDR1 is KGHSH and CDR2 is LQKENI. With 2 bases clipped from V and 5 bases from J, the junction kept 3 bases outside the gene matches. In nucleotides, the CDR3 is TGTGCCAGCTCACCAAACGGACAGGACAATGAGCAGTTCTTC. This encodes CASSPNGQDNEQFF.

CDR3 in amino acids: CASSIGGQGVGGYTF. For the CDR3, the DNA is TGTGCCAGTAGTATAGGGGGACAGGGAGTCGGAGGCTACACCTTC. The chain carries TRBV19 and TRBJ1-2, with 9 bases aligning to TRBD1. The CDR3 has 15 residues. Per the germline V gene, CDR1 is LNHDA and CDR2 is SQIVND (reference sequence). Germline trimming cut 1 base from V and 8 bases from J; bases unmatched to any gene: 8. Based on the CDR3 plus reference TRBV19 and TRBJ1-2, the full variable domain is DGGITQSPKYLFRKEGQNVTLSCEQNLNHDAMYWYRQDPGQGLRLIYYSQIVNDFQKGDIAEGYSVSREKKESFPLTVTSAQKNPTAFYLCASSIGGQGVGGYTFGSGTRLTVV.

This chain connects TRBV5-1 to TRBJ1-4; 7 nucleotides line up with TRBD1. V dropped 4 bases and J dropped 2; count of bases not matched to a gene: 2. This CDR3 comprises 14 residues. Germline V gene lookup returns CDR1 SGHRS and CDR2 YFSETQ. The CDR3 loop reads CASSPGGTNEKLFF. CDR3 nucleotides: TGCGCCAGCAGCCCAGGGGGGACTAATGAAAAACTGTTTTTT. The full variable domain, in which reference TRBV5-1 and TRBJ1-4 provide the parts outside the CDR3, is KAGVTQTPRYLIKTRGQQVTLSCSPISGHRSVSWYQQTPGQGLQFLFEYFSETQRNKGNFPGRFSGRQFSNSRSEMNVSTLELGDSALYLCASSPGGTNEKLFFGSGTQLSVL.

The chain couples TRBV5-8 to TRBJ2-7; D is undetermined. Deletions cut 1 base from V and 1 base from J, with 3 bases between. The germline CDR1 and CDR2 sequences are SGHTS and YDEGEE. CDR3 length: 12 amino acids. The CDR3 sequence is CASSLRSYEQYF. DNA for the CDR3: TGTGCCAGCAGCTTGCGGTCCTACGAGCAGTACTTC.

This CDR3 reads CASSWGLATGELFF. CDR3 coding DNA: TGCGCCAGCAGCTGGGGACTAGCCACCGGGGAGCTGTTTTTT. V gene TRBV5-1 combines with J gene TRBJ2-2, with 9 bases lining up with TRBD2. Trimming at V came to 3 bases and at J to 4 bases, leaving 1 base not matched to a gene. This CDR3 comprises 14 residues. CDR1 is SGHRS and CDR2 is YFSETQ in the germline V gene.

This clone appeared a single time. The DNA for the CDR3 is TGTGCCAGCAGTTATAATAGCGGCAATGAGCAGTTCTTC. This codes for CASSYNSGNEQFF. This sequence joins TRBV6-5 and TRBJ2-1; TRBD2 is a possible D gene (6 bases). The CDR3 has 13 amino acids. Germline values: CDR1 MNHEY, CDR2 SVGAGI. V gave up 3 bases and J gave up 6 bases, with 9 bases separating them.

This clone was recorded only once. The chain links TRBV12-3 or TRBV12-4 to TRBJ2-5; D call uncertain. Trimming left V 2 bases short and J 7 bases short, with 5 bases between. This CDR3 contains 11 residues. CDR3 bases: TGTGCCAGCAGTTTATCCGGGACCCAGTACTTC. It encodes CASSLSGTQYF.

The chain couples TRBV24-1 to TRBJ1-2; 7 nucleotides align to TRBD1. CDR1 KGHDR and CDR2 SFDVKD come from the germline V gene. Trimming cost V 0 bases and J 5 bases; bases outside gene matches: 14. The CDR3 runs 18 residues. The CDR3 DNA is TGTGCCACCAGTGATTTGCAACAGGGGCATTTGGAAGGGTATGGCTACACCTTC. Encoded protein: CATSDLQQGHLEGYGYTF.

The genes are TRBV5-4 and TRBJ2-7; maybe TRBD2 (5 bases). This CDR3 region has 13 residues. The germline CDR1 and CDR2 sequences are SGHNT and YYREEE (reference sequence). V dropped 0 bases and J dropped 5 bases, with 9 bases sitting between them. The CDR3 DNA sequence: TGTGCCAGCAGCTTGGCCCGGGAAAACGAGCAGTACTTC. This codes for CASSLARENEQYF.

The chain is built from TRBV5-1 and TRBJ2-1, with 7 bases that match TRBD1. This CDR3 is 13 amino acids long. V shed 4 bases, J shed 6 bases, and the junction held 4 bases outside the gene matches. The germline CDR1 and CDR2 sequences are SGHRS and YFSETQ. CDR3 region: CASSIYRGNEQFF. The CDR3 DNA reads as TGCGCCAGCAGCATCTACAGGGGCAATGAGCAGTTCTTC.

The chain uses TRBV2 and TRBJ1-2; the D is unclear. Germline values: CDR1 SNHLY, CDR2 FYNNEI. Trimming took off 10 bases at V and 1 base at J, with 16 bases between the two ends. The CDR3 length is 14 residues. The CDR3 sequence is CANPPRDNNYGYTF. The DNA for the CDR3 is TGTGCCAATCCCCCCCGGGATAATAACTATGGCTACACCTTC. The variable domain in full, with the rest retrieved from reference TRBV2 and TRBJ1-2, is EPEVTQTPSHQVTQMGQEVILRCVPISNHLYFYWYRQILGQKVEFLVSFYNNEISEKSEIFDDQFSVERPDGSNFTLKIRSTKLEDSAMYFCANPPRDNNYGYTFGSGTRLTVV.

The chain links TRBV7-2 to TRBJ1-1; D call uncertain. The germline gives CDR1 SGHTA, CDR2 FQGNSA. The CDR3 has 13 residues. The V and J ends lost 5 bases and 4 bases respectively, with 11 bases between them. The CDR3 DNA reads TGTGCCAGCAGCCGTAACTCTGGCACTGAAGCTTTCTTT. Residues: CASSRNSGTEAFF.

The chain couples TRBV21-1 to TRBJ2-5; the D segment call TRBD1 is taken from the table without a DNA check. TRBV21-1 is labeled a pseudogene. The CDR3 loop spans 13 amino acids. The CDR3 loop is CASSTDSQETQYF. DNA for the CDR3: TGTGCCAGCAGCACCGACAGCCAAGAGACCCAGTACTTC.

In this sample, this clone turned up once. The chain carries TRBV24-1 and TRBJ1-5, with 7 bases fitting TRBD1. The V gene end was trimmed by 8 bases and the J gene end by 3 bases; junction bases not matched to a gene: 3. The germline CDR1 and CDR2 sequences are KGHDR and SFDVKD. The CDR3 has 13 amino acids. The CDR3 nucleotides are TGTGCCACCAAAGGACAGGACAATCAGCCCCAGCATTTT. Amino acids: CATKGQDNQPQHF.

This clone showed up just once. The V and J genes are TRBV30 and TRBJ2-3, with D perhaps TRBD2 (6 bases). Germline V gene data show CDR1 as GTSNPN and CDR2 as SVGIG (reference sequence). Trimming removed 0 bases from V and 8 bases from J, with 9 bases in between. CDR3 length: 12 amino acids. The CDR3 loop reads CAWSVRRGTQYF. CDR3 nucleotides: TGTGCCTGGAGTGTACGGCGGGGTACGCAGTATTTT.